A selection of T cell receptor beta chains follows, all from one sample in a study of technical replicates of blood from several donors. Here immunoSEQ multiplex PCR was the method, and the copy in TCRdb shows in-frame clones only, minus some. The data show about 70,000 clones, 95% to 97% seen once. The sample was T cells isolated from PBMCs. Source of these receptors: a human donor in good health. The conserved cysteine and the conserved F or W are not part of the CDR3 here. Fields, in order: D gene, V gene, clone size, J gene, CDR3 protein. A D gene is named only where the DNA matches it firmly. The size of a clone is reported for some rows only, either as once, few or many, or as a class for expanded clones.

>TRBD1|TRBV6-1|.|TRBJ1-1
ASPRRGLNTEAF
>.|TRBV7-9|.|TRBJ1-1
ASSRTAATEAF
>.|TRBV10-1|.|TRBJ1-2
ASNARISTGQPGEDGYT
>.|TRBV30|.|TRBJ1-2
AWSVGNRVDGYT
>.|TRBV6-5|.|TRBJ1-3
ASSYSGLFSGNTIY
>.|TRBV2|.|TRBJ2-2
ASSVQGLLNGELF
>.|TRBV13|.|TRBJ1-3
ASSSGYGGNTIY
>.|TRBV30|once|TRBJ1-1
AWSVLFGTEAF
>TRBD2|TRBV28|once|TRBJ2-7
ASSLLEGGGGRPF
>.|TRBV5-1|.|TRBJ2-7
ASVLGVGSYEQY
>.|TRBV9|.|TRBJ2-3
ASSVGPKGTGGTDTQY
>TRBD1|TRBV27|.|TRBJ1-2
ASSRGTGLHGYT
>.|TRBV25-1|.|TRBJ2-3
ASSTGLLGTDTQY
>TRBD2|TRBV27|.|TRBJ2-7
ASSTAQGLAGAFGNYEQY
>.|TRBV2|.|TRBJ1-1
ASSFGQTLPLNTEAF
>TRBD1|TRBV6-6|.|TRBJ2-7
ASSYKQGASYEQY
>TRBD2|TRBV29-1|.|TRBJ2-3
SVSGTSTDTQY